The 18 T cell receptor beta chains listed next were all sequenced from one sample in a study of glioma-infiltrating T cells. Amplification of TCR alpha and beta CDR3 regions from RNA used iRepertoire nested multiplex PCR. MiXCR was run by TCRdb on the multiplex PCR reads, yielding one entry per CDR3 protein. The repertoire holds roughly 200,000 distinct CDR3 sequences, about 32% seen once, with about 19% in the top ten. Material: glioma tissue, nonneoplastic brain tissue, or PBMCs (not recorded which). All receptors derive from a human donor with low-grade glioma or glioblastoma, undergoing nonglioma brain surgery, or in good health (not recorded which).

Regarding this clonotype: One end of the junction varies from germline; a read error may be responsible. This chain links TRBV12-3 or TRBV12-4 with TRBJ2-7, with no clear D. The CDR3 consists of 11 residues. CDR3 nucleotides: TGTGCCAGCAGTTTATCCGGGTCAGATTGCTTC. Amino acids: CASSLSGSDCF.

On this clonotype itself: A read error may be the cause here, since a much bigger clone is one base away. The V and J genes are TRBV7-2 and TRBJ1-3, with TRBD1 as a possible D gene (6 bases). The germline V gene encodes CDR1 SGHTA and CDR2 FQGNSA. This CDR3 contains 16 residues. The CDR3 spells CVSSPAGHGGGDTIYF. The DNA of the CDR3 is TGTGTCAGCAGCCCAGCGGGACACGGAGGAGGTGACACCATATATTTT.

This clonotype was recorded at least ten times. CDR3 DNA sequence: TGTGCCAGCAGCCCCCTCGGCAGGGACGATACGCAGTATTTT. Protein product: CASSPLGRDDTQYF. The chain recombines TRBV6-1 with TRBJ2-3; possibly TRBD1 or TRBD2 for D (5 bases each). Looked up from germline, CDR1 is MNHNS and CDR2 is SASEGT. Trimming pared 6 bases from V and 6 bases from J, leaving 16 bases between. There are 14 residues in the CDR3.

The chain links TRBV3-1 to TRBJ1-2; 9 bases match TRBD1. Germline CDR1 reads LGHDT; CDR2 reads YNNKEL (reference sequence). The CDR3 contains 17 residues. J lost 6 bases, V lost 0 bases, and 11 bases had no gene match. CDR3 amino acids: CASSQDRTGATIDGYTF. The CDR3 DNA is TGTGCCAGCAGCCAAGATCGGACAGGGGCGACAATTGATGGCTACACCTTC.

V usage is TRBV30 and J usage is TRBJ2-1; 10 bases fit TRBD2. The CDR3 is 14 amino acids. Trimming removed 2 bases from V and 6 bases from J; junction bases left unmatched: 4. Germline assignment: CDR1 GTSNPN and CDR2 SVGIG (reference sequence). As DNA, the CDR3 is TGTGCCTGGAGTCGGCTAGCGGGAGTCAATGAGCAGTTCTTC. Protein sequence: CAWSRLAGVNEQFF.

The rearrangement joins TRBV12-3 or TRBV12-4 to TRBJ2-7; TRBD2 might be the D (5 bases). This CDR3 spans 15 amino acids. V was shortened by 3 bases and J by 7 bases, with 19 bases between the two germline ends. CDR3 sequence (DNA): TGTGCCAGCAGTTTGGAGTATGCCACGGAGGATGAGCAGTACTTC. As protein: CASSLEYATEDEQYF.

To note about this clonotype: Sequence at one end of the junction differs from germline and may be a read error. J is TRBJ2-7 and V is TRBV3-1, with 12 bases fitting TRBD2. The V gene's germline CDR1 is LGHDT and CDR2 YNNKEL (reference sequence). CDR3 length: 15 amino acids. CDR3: CSSIPTSGSIYDNYF. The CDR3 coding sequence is TGTTCCAGCATCCCGACTAGCGGGAGTATCTACGATAATTACTTC.

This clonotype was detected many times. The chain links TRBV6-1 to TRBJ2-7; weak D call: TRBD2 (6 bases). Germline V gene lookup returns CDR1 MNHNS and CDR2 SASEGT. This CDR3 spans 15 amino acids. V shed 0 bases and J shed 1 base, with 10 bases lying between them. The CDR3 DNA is TGTGCCAGCAGTGAAGCGGGAGGACGGTCCTACGAGCAGTACTTC. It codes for CASSEAGGRSYEQYF.

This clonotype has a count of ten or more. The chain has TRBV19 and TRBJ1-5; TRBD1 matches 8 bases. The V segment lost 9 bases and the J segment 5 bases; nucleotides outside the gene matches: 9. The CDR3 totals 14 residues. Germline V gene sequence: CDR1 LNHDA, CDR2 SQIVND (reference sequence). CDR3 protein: CASQKGQEYQPQHF. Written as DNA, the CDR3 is TGTGCCAGCCAGAAGGGACAGGAATATCAGCCCCAGCATTTT.

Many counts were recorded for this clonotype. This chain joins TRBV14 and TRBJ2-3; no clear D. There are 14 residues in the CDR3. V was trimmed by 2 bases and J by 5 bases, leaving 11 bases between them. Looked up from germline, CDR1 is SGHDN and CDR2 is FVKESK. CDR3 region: CASSQRPAQDTQYF. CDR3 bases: TGTGCCAGCAGCCAAAGGCCCGCACAAGATACGCAGTATTTT.

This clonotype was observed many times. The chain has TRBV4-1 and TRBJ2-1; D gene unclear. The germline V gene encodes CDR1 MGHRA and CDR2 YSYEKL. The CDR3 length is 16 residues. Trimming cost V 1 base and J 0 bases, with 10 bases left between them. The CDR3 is CASSQVDIISYNEQFF. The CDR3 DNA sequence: TGCGCCAGCAGCCAAGTTGACATTATCTCCTACAATGAGCAGTTCTTC.

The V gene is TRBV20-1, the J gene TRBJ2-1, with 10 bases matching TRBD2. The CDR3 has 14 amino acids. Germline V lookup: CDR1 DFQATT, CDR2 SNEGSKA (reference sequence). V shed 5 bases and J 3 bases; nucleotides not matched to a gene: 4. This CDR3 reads CSAVTSGRYNEQFF. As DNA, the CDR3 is TGCAGTGCTGTGACTAGCGGGCGCTACAATGAGCAGTTCTTC.

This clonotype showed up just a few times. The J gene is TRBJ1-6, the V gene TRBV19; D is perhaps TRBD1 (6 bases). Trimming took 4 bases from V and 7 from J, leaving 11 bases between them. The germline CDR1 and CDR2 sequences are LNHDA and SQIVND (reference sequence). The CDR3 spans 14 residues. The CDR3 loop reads CASSNRQENSPLHF. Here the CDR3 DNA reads TGTGCCAGTAGTAATAGACAGGAAAATTCACCCCTCCACTTT.

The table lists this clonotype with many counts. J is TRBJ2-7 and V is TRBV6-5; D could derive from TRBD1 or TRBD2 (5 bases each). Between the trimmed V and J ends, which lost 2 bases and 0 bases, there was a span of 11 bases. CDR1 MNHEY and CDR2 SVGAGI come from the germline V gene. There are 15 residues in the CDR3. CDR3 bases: TGTGCCAGCAGTTACGGGGACCCAGACTCCTACGAGCAGTACTTC. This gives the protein CASSYGDPDSYEQYF.

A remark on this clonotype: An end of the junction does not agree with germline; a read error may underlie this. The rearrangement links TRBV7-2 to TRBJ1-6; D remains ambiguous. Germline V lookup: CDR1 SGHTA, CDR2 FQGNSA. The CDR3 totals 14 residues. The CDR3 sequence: CASSLDGSNSPIHF. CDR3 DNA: TGTGCCAGCAGCTTAGATGGGAGTAATTCACCCATCCATTTT.

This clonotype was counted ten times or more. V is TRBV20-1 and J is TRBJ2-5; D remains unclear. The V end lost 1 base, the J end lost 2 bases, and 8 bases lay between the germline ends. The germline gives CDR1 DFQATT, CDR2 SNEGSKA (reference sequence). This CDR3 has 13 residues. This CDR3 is CSARVVPQETQYF. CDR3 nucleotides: TGCAGTGCTAGAGTGGTCCCACAAGAGACCCAGTACTTC.

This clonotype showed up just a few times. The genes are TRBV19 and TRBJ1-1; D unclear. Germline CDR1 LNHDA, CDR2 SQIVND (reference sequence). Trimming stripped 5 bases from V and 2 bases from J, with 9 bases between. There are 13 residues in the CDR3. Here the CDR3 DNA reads TGTGCCAGTAGTTCCCAGATTAACACTGAAGCTTTCTTT. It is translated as CASSSQINTEAFF.

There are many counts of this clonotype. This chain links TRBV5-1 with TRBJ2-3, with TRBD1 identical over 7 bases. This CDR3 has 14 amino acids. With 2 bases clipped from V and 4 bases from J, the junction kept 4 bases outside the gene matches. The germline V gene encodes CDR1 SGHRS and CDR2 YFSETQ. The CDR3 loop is CASSFTGESDTQYF. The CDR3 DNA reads TGCGCCAGCAGCTTTACAGGGGAGTCAGATACGCAGTATTTT.